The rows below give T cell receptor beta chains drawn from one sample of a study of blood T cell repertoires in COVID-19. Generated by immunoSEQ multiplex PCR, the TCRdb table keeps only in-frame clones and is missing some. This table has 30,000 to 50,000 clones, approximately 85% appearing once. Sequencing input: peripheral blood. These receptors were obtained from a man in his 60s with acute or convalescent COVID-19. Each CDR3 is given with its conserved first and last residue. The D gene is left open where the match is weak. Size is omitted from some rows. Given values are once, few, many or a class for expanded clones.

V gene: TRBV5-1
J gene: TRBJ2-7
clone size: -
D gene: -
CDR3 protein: CASSGGLNYEQYF
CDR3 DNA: TGCGCCAGCAGCGGAGGACTAAATTACGAGCAGTACTTC

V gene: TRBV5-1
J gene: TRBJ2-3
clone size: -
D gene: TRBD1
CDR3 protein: CASSVLGGRQTDTQYF
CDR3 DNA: TGCGCCAGCAGCGTCCTAGGGGGCAGACAGACAGATACGCAGTATTTT

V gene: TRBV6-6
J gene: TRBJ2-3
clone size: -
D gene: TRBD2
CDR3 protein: CASSYRTSGKDTQYF
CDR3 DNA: TGTGCCAGCAGTTACAGGACCAGCGGGAAAGATACGCAGTATTTT

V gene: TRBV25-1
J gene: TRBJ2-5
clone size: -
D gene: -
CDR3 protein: CASSGRVETQYF
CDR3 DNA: TGTGCCAGCAGTGGGCGGGTAGAGACCCAGTACTTC

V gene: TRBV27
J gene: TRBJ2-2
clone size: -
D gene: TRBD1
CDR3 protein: CASSLGTDLNTGELFF
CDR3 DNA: TGTGCCAGCAGCCTTGGGACAGACCTTAACACCGGGGAGCTGTTTTTT

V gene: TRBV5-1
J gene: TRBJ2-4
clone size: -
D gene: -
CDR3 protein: CASSERGAGESIQYF
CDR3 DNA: TGCGCCAGCAGCGAACGAGGGGCAGGGGAGTCCATTCAGTACTTC

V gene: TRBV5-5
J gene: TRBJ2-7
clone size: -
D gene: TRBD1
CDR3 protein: CASSRKGGQGEQYF
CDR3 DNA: TGTGCCAGCAGTCGGAAAGGGGGACAGGGCGAGCAGTACTTC

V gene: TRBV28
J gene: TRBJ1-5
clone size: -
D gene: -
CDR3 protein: CASRVAGGQPQHF
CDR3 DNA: TGTGCCAGCAGGGTCGCGGGGGGTCAGCCCCAGCATTTT

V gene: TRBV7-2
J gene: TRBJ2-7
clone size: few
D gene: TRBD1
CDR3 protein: CASSLQDRDEQYF
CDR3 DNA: TGTGCCAGCAGCTTACAGGACAGGGACGAGCAGTACTTC

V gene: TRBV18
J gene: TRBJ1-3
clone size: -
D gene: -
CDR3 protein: CASSPPAGLPQGTIYF
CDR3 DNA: TGTGCCAGCTCACCACCTGCGGGACTCCCTCAAGGCACCATATATTTT

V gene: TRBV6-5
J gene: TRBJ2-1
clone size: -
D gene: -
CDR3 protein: CATSRSSYNEQFF
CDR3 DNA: TGTGCCACCTCACGGAGCTCCTACAATGAGCAGTTCTTC

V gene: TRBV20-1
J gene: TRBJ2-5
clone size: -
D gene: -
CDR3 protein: CSARVGGTQYF
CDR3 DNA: TGCAGTGCTAGAGTTGGCGGGACCCAGTACTTC

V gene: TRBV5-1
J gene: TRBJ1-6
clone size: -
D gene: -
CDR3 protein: CASSLQGDGGPLHF
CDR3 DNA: TGCGCCAGCAGCTTGCAAGGGGACGGGGGACCCCTCCACTTT

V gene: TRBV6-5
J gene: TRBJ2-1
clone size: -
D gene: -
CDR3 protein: CASSWTDNEQFF
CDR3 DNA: TGTGCCAGCAGTTGGACAGACAATGAGCAGTTCTTC

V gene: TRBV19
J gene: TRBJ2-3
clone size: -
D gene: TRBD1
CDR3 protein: CASSSGGGSRLAGTDTQYF
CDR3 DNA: TGTGCCAGTAGTTCAGGGGGCGGGTCTCGGCTTGCAGGCACAGATACGCAGTATTTT

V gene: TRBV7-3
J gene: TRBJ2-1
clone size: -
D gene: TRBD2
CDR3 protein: CASSQLAGGLSNEQFF
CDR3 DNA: TGTGCCAGCAGCCAACTAGCGGGGGGCCTCTCCAATGAGCAGTTCTTC

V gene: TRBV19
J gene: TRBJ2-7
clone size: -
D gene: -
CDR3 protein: CASSIRVDGSYEQYF
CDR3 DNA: TGTGCCAGTAGTATCAGGGTAGATGGCTCCTACGAGCAGTACTTC

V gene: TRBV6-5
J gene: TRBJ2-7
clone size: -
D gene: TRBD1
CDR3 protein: CASRGQGGYEQYF
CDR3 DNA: TGTGCCAGCAGGGGACAGGGAGGCTACGAGCAGTACTTC

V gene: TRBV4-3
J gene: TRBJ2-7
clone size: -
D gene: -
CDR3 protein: CASSRLTGYEQYF
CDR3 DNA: TGCGCCAGCAGCCGCCTCACAGGGTATGAGCAGTACTTC

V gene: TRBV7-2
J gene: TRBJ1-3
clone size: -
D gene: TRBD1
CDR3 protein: CASSLARTGENTIYF
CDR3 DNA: TGTGCCAGCAGCTTAGCGCGGACAGGGGAAAACACCATATATTTT

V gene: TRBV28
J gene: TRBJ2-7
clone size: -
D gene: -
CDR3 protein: CASSTTSGAYEQYF
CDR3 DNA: TGTGCCAGCAGTACCACTTCAGGGGCGTACGAGCAGTACTTC

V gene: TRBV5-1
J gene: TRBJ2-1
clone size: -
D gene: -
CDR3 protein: CASKLGNEQFF
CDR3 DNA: TGCGCCAGCAAGCTCGGGAATGAGCAGTTCTTC

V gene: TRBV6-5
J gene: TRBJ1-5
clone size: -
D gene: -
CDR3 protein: CASSYSRGNQPQHF
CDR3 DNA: TGTGCCAGCAGTTATTCACGGGGCAATCAGCCCCAGCATTTT

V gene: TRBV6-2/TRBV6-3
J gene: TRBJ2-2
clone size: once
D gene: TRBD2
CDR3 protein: CASSDITSGTGELFF
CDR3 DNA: TGTGCCAGCAGTGACATAACTAGCGGCACCGGGGAGCTGTTTTTT

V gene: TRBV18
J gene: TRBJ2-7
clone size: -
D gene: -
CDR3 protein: CASSPGLTYEQYF
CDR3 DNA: TGTGCCAGCTCACCCGGACTTACCTACGAGCAGTACTTC

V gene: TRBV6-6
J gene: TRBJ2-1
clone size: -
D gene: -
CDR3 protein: CASSRKGQGGRNEQFF
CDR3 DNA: TGTGCCAGCAGTCGAAAAGGGCAGGGGGGTAGAAATGAGCAGTTCTTC

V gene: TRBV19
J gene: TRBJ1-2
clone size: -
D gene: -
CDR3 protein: CASSKSAGPNYGYTF
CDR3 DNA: TGTGCCAGTAGTAAGTCGGCGGGGCCTAACTATGGCTACACCTTC